This TCR beta chain came from a study of CD8 T cells in Susac syndrome. RNA in amounts of roughly 0.5 to 1 ug was reverse transcribed with random hexamers. One entry per CDR3 protein, called by TCRdb with MiXCR from the immunoSEQ multiplex PCR reads. The profile shows some 300,000 distinct CDR3 sequences, approximately 85% of them singletons. The CDR3 has 12 amino acids. Germline assignment: CDR1 MNHEY and CDR2 SMNVEV (reference sequence). The V and J ends lost 5 bases and 0 bases respectively, with 5 bases between them. The receptor was derived from a human donor with multiple sclerosis. The sample taken for sequencing was CD8+ T cells from PBMCs. The rearrangement links TRBV27 to TRBJ2-7; D gene uncertain. DNA for the CDR3: TGTGCCAGCAGTACACTCTCCTACGAGCAGTACTTC. Translation gives CASSTLSYEQYF.